Listed below are T cell receptor beta chains from one sample, sequenced in a study of control samples from healthy donors and cancer patients. Produced via immunoSEQ multiplex PCR; TCRdb's table is partial and in-frame only. The sample contains under 150,000 clones, around 90% of which appear only once. Material: blood. These TCRs come from a man between 25 and 39 years old in good health. Each CDR3 is given with its conserved first and last residue. The D gene is left open where the match is weak. Clone size, where shown, is once, few, many, or a class for clones that have expanded.

abundance	j_gene	v_gene	d_gene	len	CDR3aa	CDR3nt
NA	TRBJ2-1	TRBV6-5	TRBD2	15	CASSLAGRGYNEQFF	TGTGCCAGCAGTCTAGCGGGAAGGGGGTACAATGAGCAGTTCTTC
NA	TRBJ2-3	TRBV7-9	NA	14	CASSRSRNTDTQYF	TGTGCCAGCAGCCGCTCGCGAAACACAGATACGCAGTATTTT
NA	TRBJ1-5	TRBV3-1/TRBV3-2	TRBD1	15	CASSQDRGSNQPQHF	TGTGCCAGCAGCCAGGACAGGGGGAGCAATCAGCCCCAGCATTTT
NA	TRBJ2-5	TRBV9	NA	15	CASSPRGTHQETQYF	TGTGCCAGCAGCCCGAGGGGGACCCACCAAGAGACCCAGTACTTC
NA	TRBJ1-6	TRBV2	TRBD1	14	CASRRRQGNSPLHF	TGTGCCAGCAGGAGACGACAGGGAAATTCACCCCTCCACTTT
NA	TRBJ1-1	TRBV9	NA	14	CASSVLTATTEAFF	TGTGCCAGCAGCGTTTTAACAGCCACCACTGAAGCTTTCTTT
NA	TRBJ2-7	TRBV24-1	NA	13	CATSLRPLYEQYF	TGTGCCACCAGTTTGCGTCCCCTCTACGAGCAGTACTTC
NA	TRBJ1-2	TRBV6-1	TRBD1	14	CASSEGAGGSGYTF	TGTGCCAGCAGTGAAGGGGCAGGGGGCTCTGGCTACACCTTC
NA	TRBJ2-1	TRBV7-3	TRBD1	15	CASSSGTGLLNEQFF	TGTGCCAGCAGCTCCGGGACAGGGCTTTTAAATGAGCAGTTCTTC
once	TRBJ1-2	TRBV18	TRBD1	13	CASSPPTGLGYTF	TGTGCCAGCTCACCACCGACAGGGTTGGGCTACACCTTC
NA	TRBJ2-6	TRBV11-2	NA	15	CASSLTYSGANVLTF	TGTGCCAGCAGCTTAACGTACTCTGGGGCCAACGTCCTGACTTTC
NA	TRBJ2-7	TRBV18	NA	14	CASSPPQVVYEQYF	TGTGCCAGCTCACCACCTCAGGTCGTCTACGAGCAGTACTTC
NA	TRBJ2-7	TRBV29-1	NA	12	CSVATYGDEQYF	TGCAGCGTTGCAACCTACGGGGACGAGCAGTACTTC
NA	TRBJ1-2	TRBV24-1	NA	14	CATRGGMSDYGYTF	TGTGCCACCAGGGGAGGGATGTCGGACTATGGCTACACCTTC
NA	TRBJ2-5	TRBV7-2	TRBD2	15	CASSSRGLAWETQYF	TGTGCCAGCAGCTCCCGGGGACTAGCATGGGAGACCCAGTACTTC
NA	TRBJ2-3	TRBV15	TRBD2	16	CATSRTGLAETDTQYF	TGTGCCACCAGCAGAACCGGACTAGCGGAAACAGATACGCAGTATTTT
NA	TRBJ1-5	TRBV4-3	NA	14	CASSQDNRAQPQHF	TGCGCCAGCAGCCAAGATAACAGGGCTCAGCCCCAGCATTTT
few	TRBJ2-7	TRBV3-1/TRBV3-2	TRBD1	15	CASSAGTGGSYEQYF	TGTGCCAGCAGCGCGGGGACAGGGGGCTCCTACGAGCAGTACTTC
NA	TRBJ2-2	TRBV6-5	TRBD2	15	CASTLAGPNTGELFF	TGTGCCAGCACTTTAGCGGGACCGAACACCGGGGAGCTGTTTTTT
NA	TRBJ2-7	TRBV5-6	NA	13	CASSSGPPGEQYF	TGTGCCAGCAGTTCCGGGCCGCCAGGAGAGCAGTACTTC